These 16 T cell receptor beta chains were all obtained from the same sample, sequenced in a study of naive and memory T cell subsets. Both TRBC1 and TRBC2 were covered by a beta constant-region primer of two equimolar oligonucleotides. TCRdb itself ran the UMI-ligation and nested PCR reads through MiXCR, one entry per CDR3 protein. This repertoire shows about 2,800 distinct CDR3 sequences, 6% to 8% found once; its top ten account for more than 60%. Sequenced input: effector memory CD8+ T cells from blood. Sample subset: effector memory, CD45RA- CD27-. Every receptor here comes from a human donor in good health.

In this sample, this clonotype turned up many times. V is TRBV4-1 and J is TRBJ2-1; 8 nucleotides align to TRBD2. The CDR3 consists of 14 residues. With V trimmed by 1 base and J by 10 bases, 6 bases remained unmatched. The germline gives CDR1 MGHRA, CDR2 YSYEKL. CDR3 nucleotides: TGCGCCAGCAGCCAAGGTGGACTAGCAATCGAGCAGTTCTTC. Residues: CASSQGGLAIEQFF.

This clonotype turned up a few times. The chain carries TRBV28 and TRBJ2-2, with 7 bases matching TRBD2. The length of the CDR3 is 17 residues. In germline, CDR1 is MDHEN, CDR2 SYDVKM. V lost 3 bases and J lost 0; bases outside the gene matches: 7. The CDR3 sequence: CASSFLPSGANTGELFF. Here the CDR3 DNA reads TGTGCCAGCAGTTTTCTTCCTAGCGGCGCGAACACCGGGGAGCTGTTTTTT.

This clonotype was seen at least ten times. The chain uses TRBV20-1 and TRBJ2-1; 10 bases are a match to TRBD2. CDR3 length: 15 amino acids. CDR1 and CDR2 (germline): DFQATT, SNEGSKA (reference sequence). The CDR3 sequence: CSASLAGGIDNEQFF. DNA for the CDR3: TGCAGCGCCTCATTAGCGGGAGGCATAGACAATGAGCAGTTCTTC.

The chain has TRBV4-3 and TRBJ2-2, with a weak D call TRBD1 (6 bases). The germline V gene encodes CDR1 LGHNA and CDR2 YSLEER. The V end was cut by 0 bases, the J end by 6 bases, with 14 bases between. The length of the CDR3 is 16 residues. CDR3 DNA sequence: TGCGCCAGCAGCCAAGAAGTAAGGGGGTCGGCCGGGGAGCTGTTTTTT. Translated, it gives CASSQEVRGSAGELFF.

CDR3 in amino acids: CASSQARGYTEAFF. The CDR3 DNA reads as TGCGCCAGCAGCCAGGCGAGGGGTTACACTGAAGCTTTCTTT. This rearrangement joins TRBV4-3 to TRBJ1-1, with D perhaps matching TRBD1 (5 bases). Per the germline V gene, CDR1 is LGHNA and CDR2 is YSLEER. The CDR3 covers 14 residues. Trimming stripped 3 bases from V and 3 bases from J, with 11 bases between.

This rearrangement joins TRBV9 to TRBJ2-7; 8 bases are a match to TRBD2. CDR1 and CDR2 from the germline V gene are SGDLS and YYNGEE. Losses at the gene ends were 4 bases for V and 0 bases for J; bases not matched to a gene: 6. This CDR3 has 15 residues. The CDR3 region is CASSLSGTSSYEQYF. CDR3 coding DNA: TGTGCCAGCAGCCTATCCGGGACTAGCTCCTACGAGCAGTACTTC.

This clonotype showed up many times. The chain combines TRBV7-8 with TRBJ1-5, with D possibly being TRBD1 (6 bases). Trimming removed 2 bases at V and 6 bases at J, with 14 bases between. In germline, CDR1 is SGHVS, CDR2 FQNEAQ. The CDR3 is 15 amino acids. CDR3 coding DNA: TGTGCCAGCAGCTTACTACAGGGACCGAGTCAGCCCCAGCATTTT. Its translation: CASSLLQGPSQPQHF.

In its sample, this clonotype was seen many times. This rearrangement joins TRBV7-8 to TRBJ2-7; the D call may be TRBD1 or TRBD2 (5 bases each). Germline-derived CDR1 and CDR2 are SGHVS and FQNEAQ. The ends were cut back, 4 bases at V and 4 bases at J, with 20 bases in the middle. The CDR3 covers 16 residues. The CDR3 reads CASSWPPGTGGYEQYF. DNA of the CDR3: TGTGCCAGCAGCTGGCCGCCCGGGACGGGTGGTTACGAGCAGTACTTC.

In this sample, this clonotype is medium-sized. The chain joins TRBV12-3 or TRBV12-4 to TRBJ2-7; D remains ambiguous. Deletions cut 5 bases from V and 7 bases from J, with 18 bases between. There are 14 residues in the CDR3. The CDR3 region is CASSPSGPSREQYF. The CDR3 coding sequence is TGTGCCAGCAGTCCTTCCGGGCCCTCGAGGGAGCAGTACTTC.

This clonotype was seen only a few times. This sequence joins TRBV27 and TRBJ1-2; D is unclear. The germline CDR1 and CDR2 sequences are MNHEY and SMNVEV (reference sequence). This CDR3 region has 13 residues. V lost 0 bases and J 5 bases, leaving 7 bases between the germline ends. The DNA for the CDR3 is TGTGCCAGCAGTTTATCATCGGGGTATGGCTACACCTTC. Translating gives CASSLSSGYGYTF.

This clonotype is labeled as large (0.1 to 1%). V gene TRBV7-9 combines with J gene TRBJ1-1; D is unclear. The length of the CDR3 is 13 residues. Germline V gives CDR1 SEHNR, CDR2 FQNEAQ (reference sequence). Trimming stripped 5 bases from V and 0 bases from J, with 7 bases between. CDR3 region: CASSPELNTEAFF. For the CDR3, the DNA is TGTGCCAGCAGCCCTGAACTGAACACTGAAGCTTTCTTT.

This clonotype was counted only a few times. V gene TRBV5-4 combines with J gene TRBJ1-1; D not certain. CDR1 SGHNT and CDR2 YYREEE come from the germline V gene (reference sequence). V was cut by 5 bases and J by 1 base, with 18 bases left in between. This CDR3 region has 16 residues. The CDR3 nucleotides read TGTGCCAGCAGACCTCCCTCGGCAGGCGAGAACACTGAAGCTTTCTTT. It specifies CASRPPSAGENTEAFF. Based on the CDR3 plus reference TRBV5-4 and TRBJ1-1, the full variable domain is ETGVTQSPTHLIKTRGQQVTLRCSSQSGHNTVSWYQQALGQGPQFIFQYYREEENGRGNFPPRFSGLQFPNYSSELNVNALELDDSALYLCASRPPSAGENTEAFFGQGTRLTVV.

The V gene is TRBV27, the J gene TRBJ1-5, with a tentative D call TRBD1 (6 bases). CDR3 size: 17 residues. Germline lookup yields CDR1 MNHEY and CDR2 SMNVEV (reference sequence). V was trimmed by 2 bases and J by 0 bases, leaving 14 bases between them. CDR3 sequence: CASSLETGKSSNQPQHF. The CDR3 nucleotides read TGTGCCAGCAGTTTAGAGACAGGTAAATCTAGCAATCAGCCCCAGCATTTT.

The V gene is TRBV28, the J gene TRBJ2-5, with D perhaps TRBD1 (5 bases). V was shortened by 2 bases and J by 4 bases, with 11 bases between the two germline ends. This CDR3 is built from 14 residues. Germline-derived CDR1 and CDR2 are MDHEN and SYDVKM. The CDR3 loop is CASSLGRVGETQYF. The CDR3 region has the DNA TGTGCCAGCAGTTTAGGCAGGGTAGGAGAGACCCAGTACTTC.

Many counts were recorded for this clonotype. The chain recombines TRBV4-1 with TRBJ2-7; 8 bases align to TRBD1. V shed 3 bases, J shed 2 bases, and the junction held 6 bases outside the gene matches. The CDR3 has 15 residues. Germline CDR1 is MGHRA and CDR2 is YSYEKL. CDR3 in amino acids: CASSHGQGETYEQYF. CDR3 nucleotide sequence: TGCGCCAGCAGCCATGGACAGGGAGAGACCTACGAGCAGTACTTC.

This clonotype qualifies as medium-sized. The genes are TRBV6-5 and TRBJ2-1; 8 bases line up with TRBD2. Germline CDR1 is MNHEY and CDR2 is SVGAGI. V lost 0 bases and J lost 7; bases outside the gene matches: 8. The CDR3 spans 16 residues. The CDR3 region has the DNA TGTGCCAGCAGTTACTCATCGAGCGGGAGTGTGAATGAGCAGTTCTTC. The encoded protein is CASSYSSSGSVNEQFF.